This T cell receptor beta chain is drawn from a study of T cell responses to AZD1222 COVID-19 vaccine. Study results and caveats: After the peak T cell response, and only then, were repertoires sampled. Among the donors, most were white British and more were female, and clonal diversity was possibly underestimated. Regions left unmutated in variants are reportedly the target of nearly half of spike-specific TCRs. Seropositivity was recorded at baseline in only 6 or 7 AZD1222 recipients.

The table came from immunoSEQ multiplex PCR; TCRdb's copy has only in-frame clones and leaves some out. The table shows 130,000 to 150,000 clones, with roughly 91% occurring only once. Remarks on this clone: The antigen remains unidentified.

V was clipped by 6 bases and J by 5 bases; unmatched bases: 11. The CDR3 totals 14 residues. Germline assignment: CDR1 SQVTM and CDR2 ANQGSEA. The receptor was derived from an adult who received the AZD1222 COVID-19 vaccine. The sequencing here drew on peripheral blood, taken 28 days after the second AZD1222 dose. The chain joins TRBV29-1 to TRBJ2-7; TRBD1 matches 9 bases. The CDR3 bases are TGCAGCGTCTGGGGACAGGGAACCCCGGACGAGCAGTACTTC. Translated, it gives CSVWGQGTPDEQYF.